This TCR beta chain was recovered during a study of T-cell memory formation after mild COVID-19. Broader study findings: What remained unconfirmed was the SARS-CoV-2 specificity of second-wave clones peaking on day 37. CM and EM subsets held most contracting CD4+ clones; EMRA held CD8+ ones.

A 5'RACE reaction primed in the constant segment made cDNA libraries of TCR alpha and TCR beta, and these carried sample barcodes and UMIs. TCRdb re-called the 5' RACE reads with MiXCR, one entry per CDR3 protein. The sample has 300,000 to 350,000 distinct CDR3 sequences, about 13% seen once. Germline-derived CDR1 and CDR2 are MNHEY and SVGEGT. CDR3 length: 14 amino acids. V shed 4 bases and J shed 5 bases, with 14 bases lying between them. With respect to this clonotype: Its antigen is still unknown.

The J gene is TRBJ2-5, the V gene TRBV6-2 or TRBV6-3; the D is unclear. The sample was PBMCs or a T cell subset sorted from them (not recorded which). This sequence originates from a man between 18 and 35 years old who had mild COVID-19 (a few samples of this study predate the infection). Cell type and time point are not known. The CDR3 loop is CASSFGVLSETQYF. The CDR3, as DNA: TGTGCCAGCAGTTTTGGGGTCCTTTCGGAGACCCAGTACTTC.